This T cell receptor (beta chain) was observed in a study of cytomegalovirus exposure and HLA in healthy donors. Whole-study findings and limits: Associated with cytomegalovirus, according to the listing, were 170 or so TCR beta chains. A few V segments could not be told apart, such as TRBV6-2 and TRBV6-3, and were left out.

About this clone: Its antigen is currently unknown.

In the PCR, 60 Vbeta and 13 Jbeta primers were used. Clones were read by immunoSEQ multiplex PCR, and TCRdb kept only the in-frame ones, dropping some. The table lists some 160,000 clones, approximately 76% of them singletons. Trimming pared 1 base from V and 0 bases from J, leaving 7 bases between. Germline V gene sequence: CDR1 MNHNS, CDR2 SASEGT. There are 15 residues in the CDR3. This sequence joins TRBV6-1 and TRBJ1-5; a possible D gene is TRBD1 (6 bases). The sample taken for sequencing was PBMCs. This clonotype was sampled from a woman between 18 and 29 years old in good health and CMV-seropositive. The CDR3 DNA follows: TGTGCCAGCAGTGAAGGGACAGATAGCAATCAGCCCCAGCATTTT. Translation: CASSEGTDSNQPQHF.